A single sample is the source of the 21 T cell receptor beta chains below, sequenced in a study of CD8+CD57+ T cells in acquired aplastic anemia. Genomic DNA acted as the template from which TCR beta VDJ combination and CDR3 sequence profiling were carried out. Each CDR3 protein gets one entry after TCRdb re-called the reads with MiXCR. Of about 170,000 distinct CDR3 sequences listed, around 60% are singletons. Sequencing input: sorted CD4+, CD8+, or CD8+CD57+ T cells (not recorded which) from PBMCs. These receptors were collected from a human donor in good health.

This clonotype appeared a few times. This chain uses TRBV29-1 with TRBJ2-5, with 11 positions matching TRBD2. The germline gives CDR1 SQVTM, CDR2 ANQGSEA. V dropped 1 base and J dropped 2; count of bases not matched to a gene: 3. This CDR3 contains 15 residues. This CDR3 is CSVEGTSGLQETQYF. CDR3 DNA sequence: TGCAGCGTTGAAGGGACTAGCGGGTTACAAGAGACCCAGTACTTC.

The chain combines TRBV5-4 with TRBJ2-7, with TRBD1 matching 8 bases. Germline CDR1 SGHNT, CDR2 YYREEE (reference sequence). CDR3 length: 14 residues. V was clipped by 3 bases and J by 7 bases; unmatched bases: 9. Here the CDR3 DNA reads TGTGCCAGCAGCTCGCCAGACAGGGGAAGAGAGCAGTACTTC. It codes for CASSSPDRGREQYF.

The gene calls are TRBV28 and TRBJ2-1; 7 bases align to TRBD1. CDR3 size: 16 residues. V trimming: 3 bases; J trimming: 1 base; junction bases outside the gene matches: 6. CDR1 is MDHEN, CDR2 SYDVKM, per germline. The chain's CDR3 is CASSFFFRGSYNEQFF. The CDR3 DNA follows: TGTGCCAGCAGTTTTTTTTTCAGGGGGTCCTACAATGAGCAGTTCTTC.

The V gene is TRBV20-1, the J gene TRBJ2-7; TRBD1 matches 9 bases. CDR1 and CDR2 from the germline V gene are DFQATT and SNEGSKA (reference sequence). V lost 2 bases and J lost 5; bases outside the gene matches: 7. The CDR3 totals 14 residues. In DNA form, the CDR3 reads TGCAGTGCTAGAAAAGTACAGGGGGCAGACGAGCAGTACTTC. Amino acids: CSARKVQGADEQYF.

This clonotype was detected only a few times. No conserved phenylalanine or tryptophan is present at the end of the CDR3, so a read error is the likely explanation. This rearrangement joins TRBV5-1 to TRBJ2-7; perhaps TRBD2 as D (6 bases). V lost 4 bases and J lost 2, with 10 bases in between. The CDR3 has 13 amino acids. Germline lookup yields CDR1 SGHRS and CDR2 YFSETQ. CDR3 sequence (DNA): TGCGCCAGCAGCGCGGGACGGGCCTACGAGCAGTACTCC. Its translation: CASSAGRAYEQYS.

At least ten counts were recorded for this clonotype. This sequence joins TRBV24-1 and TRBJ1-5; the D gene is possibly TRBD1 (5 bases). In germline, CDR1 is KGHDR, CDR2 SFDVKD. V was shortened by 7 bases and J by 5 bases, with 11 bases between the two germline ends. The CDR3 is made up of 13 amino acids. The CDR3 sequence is CATRPRQHQPQHF. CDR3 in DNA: TGTGCCACCAGGCCGAGACAGCATCAGCCCCAGCATTTT.

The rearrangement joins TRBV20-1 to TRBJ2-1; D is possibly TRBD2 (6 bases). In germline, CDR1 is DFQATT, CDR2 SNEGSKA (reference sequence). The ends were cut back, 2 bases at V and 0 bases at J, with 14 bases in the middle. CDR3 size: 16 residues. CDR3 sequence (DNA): TGCAGTGCTAGAAGTGGACTAACGCGCTCCTACAATGAGCAGTTCTTC. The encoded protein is CSARSGLTRSYNEQFF.

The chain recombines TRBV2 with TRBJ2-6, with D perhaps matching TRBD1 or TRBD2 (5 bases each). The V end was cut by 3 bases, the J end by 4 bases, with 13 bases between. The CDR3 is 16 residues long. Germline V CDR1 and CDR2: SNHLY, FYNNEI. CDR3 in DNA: TGTGCCAGCAGTGACGGGACCCTAACCGGGGCCAACGTCCTGACTTTC. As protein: CASSDGTLTGANVLTF.

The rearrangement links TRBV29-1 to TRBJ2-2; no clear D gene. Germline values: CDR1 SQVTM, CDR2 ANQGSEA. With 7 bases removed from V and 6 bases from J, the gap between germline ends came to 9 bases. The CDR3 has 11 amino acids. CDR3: CSANSAGELFF. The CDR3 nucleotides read TGCAGCGCCAACTCAGCCGGGGAGCTGTTTTTT.

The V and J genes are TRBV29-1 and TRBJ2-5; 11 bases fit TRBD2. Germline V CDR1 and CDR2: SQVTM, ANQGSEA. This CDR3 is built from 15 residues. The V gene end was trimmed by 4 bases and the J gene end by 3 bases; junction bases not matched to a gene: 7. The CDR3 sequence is CSVGPAGLAEETQYF. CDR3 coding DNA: TGCAGCGTTGGACCCGCGGGACTAGCGGAAGAGACCCAGTACTTC.

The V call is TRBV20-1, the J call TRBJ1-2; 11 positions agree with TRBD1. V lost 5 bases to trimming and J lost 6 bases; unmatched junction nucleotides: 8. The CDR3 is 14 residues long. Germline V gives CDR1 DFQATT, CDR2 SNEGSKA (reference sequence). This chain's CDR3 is CSAVRTGGLDGYTF. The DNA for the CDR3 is TGCAGTGCTGTGAGGACAGGGGGCCTGGATGGCTACACCTTC.

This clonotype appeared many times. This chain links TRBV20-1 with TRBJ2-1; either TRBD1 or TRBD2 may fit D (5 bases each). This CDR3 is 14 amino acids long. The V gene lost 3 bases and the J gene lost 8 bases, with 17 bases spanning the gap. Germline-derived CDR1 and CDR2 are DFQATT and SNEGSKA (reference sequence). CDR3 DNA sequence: TGCAGTGCTAGGAGTAGCAGAGGGGCAGATGAGCAGTTCTTC. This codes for CSARSSRGADEQFF.

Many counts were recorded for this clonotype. The CDR3 protein is CASSPDGNTDTQYF. CDR3 nucleotides: TGTGCCAGCAGCCCGGACGGCAACACAGATACGCAGTATTTT. The chain links TRBV5-8 to TRBJ2-3, with D unclear. V was cut by 4 bases and J by 2 bases, with 11 bases left in between. Germline assignment: CDR1 SGHTS and CDR2 YDEGEE. CDR3 size: 14 residues.

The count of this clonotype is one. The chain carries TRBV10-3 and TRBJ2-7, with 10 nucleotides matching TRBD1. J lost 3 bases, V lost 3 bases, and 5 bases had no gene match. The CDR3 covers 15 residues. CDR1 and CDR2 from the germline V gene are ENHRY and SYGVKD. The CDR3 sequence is CAISEPGQGIYEQYF. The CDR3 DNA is TGTGCCATCAGTGAACCGGGACAGGGGATCTACGAGCAGTACTTC.

The chain's CDR3 is CASSLLSFQSYEQYF. CDR3 nucleotide sequence: TGTGCCAGCAGCTTATTGTCATTTCAGTCCTACGAGCAGTACTTC. The rearrangement joins TRBV7-2 to TRBJ2-7, with D uncertain. This CDR3 is built from 15 residues. Germline V gives CDR1 SGHTA, CDR2 FQGNSA. V was cut by 2 bases and J by 1 base, with 12 bases left in between.

CDR3 in DNA: TGTGCCACCAGTGGATCTAGCGGGGGGGTTTGGGAGACCCAGTACTTC. Its protein product is CATSGSSGGVWETQYF. The chain has TRBV24-1 and TRBJ2-5, with 12 bases aligning to TRBD2. CDR3 size: 16 residues. CDR1 and CDR2 (germline): KGHDR, SFDVKD. With V trimmed by 5 bases and J by 5 bases, 8 bases remained unmatched.

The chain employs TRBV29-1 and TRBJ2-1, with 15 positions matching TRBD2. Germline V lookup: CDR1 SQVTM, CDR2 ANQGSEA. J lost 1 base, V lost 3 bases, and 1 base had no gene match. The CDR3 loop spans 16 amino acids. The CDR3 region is CSVEGTSGGSYNEQFF. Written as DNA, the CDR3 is TGCAGCGTTGAGGGGACTAGCGGGGGGTCCTACAATGAGCAGTTCTTC.

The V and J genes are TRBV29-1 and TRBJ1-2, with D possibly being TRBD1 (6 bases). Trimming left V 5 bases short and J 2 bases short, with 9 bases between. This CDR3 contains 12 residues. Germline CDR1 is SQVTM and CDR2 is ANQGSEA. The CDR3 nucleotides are TGCAGCGTTAGGGGGATAAACTATGGCTACACCTTC. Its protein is CSVRGINYGYTF.

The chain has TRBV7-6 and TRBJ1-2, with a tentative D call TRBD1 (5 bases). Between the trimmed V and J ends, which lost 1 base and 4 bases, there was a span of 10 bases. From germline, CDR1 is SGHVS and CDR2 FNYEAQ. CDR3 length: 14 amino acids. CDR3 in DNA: TGTGCCAGCAGCTTAGTAGACAGCCTCTATGGCTACACCTTC. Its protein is CASSLVDSLYGYTF.

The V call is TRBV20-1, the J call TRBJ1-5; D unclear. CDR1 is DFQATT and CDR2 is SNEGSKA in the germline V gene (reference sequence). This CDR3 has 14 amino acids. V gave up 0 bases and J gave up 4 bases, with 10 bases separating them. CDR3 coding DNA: TGCAGTGCTAGAGATCGATCCAAAAATCAGCCCCAGCATTTT. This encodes CSARDRSKNQPQHF.

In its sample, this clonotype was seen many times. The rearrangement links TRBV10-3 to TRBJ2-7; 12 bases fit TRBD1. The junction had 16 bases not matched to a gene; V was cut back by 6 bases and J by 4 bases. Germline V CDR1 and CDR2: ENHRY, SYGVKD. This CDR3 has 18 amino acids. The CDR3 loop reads CAIRGQGAKTGVVYEQYF. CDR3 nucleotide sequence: TGTGCCATCAGGGGACAGGGGGCTAAAACGGGAGTCGTTTACGAGCAGTACTTC.